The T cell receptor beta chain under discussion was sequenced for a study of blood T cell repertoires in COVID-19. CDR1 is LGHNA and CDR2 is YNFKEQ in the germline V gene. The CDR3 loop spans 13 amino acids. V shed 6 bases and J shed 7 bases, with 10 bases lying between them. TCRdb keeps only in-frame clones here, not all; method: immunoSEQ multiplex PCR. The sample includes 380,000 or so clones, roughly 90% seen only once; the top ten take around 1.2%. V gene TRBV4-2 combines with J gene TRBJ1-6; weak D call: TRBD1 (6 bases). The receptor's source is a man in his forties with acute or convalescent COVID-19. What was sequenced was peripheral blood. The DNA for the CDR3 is TGTGCCAGCAGGAGGACAGCGAATTCACCCCTCCACTTT. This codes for CASRRTANSPLHF.